The 7 T cell receptor beta chains below come from one sample, sequenced in a study of blood T cell repertoires in COVID-19. TCRdb's copy holds only in-frame clones and misses some; the assay was immunoSEQ multiplex PCR. The sample shows tens of thousands of clones, approximately 88% of them seen only once. What was sequenced was peripheral blood. The receptors were gathered from a man between 45 and 60 years old with acute or convalescent COVID-19.

J is TRBJ2-5 and V is TRBV7-2; TRBD1 matches at 7 bases. J gave up 5 bases and V 1 base, and 7 bases lay outside the gene matches. The germline V gene has CDR1 SGHTA and CDR2 FQGNSA. The CDR3 sequence is 15 residues long. The DNA of the CDR3 is TGTGCCAGCAGCTTAGGGGGCAGGGGGTACGAGACCCAGTACTTC. Translated, it gives CASSLGGRGYETQYF.

This clone occurred once. V is TRBV13 and J is TRBJ2-5; D possibly corresponds to TRBD2 (5 bases). CDR3 length: 15 amino acids. CDR1 and CDR2 from the germline V gene are PRHDT and FYEKMQ (reference sequence). V was shortened by 7 bases and J by 4 bases, with 19 bases between the two germline ends. The CDR3 nucleotides read TGTGCCAGCACCCTCCTCCTGAGGGTCGCAGAGACCCAGTACTTC. It is translated as CASTLLLRVAETQYF.

CDR3 region: CASSRYSGGQGAEAFF. Written as DNA, the CDR3 is TGTGCCAGCAGCAGATATAGTGGCGGACAGGGGGCTGAAGCTTTCTTT. The V gene is TRBV7-8, the J gene TRBJ1-1; 10 bases line up with TRBD1. The CDR3 runs 16 residues. The junction had 12 bases not matched to a gene; V was cut back by 5 bases and J by 6 bases. Per the germline V gene, CDR1 is SGHVS and CDR2 is FQNEAQ.

The chain's CDR3 is CASSARQGDRETQYF. Written as DNA, the CDR3 is TGTGCCAGCAGCGCAAGACAGGGCGATAGGGAGACCCAGTACTTC. V usage is TRBV13 and J usage is TRBJ2-5; 7 bases agree with TRBD1. The germline CDR1 and CDR2 sequences are PRHDT and FYEKMQ (reference sequence). V dropped 5 bases and J dropped 5; count of bases not matched to a gene: 11. The CDR3 extends over 15 amino acids.

The V and J genes are TRBV4-1 and TRBJ1-2; D is possibly TRBD1 (6 bases). Between the trimmed V and J ends, which lost 4 bases and 4 bases, there was a span of 16 bases. Germline V gene data show CDR1 as MGHRA and CDR2 as YSYEKL. This CDR3 contains 15 residues. The chain's CDR3 is CASSLGEGGIYGYTF. The CDR3 DNA reads TGCGCCAGCAGCCTAGGGGAAGGGGGTATCTATGGCTACACCTTC.

This clone was seen only a few times. CDR3: CAISGQGPEAFF. Here the CDR3 DNA reads TGTGCCATCAGTGGGCAGGGTCCTGAAGCTTTCTTT. This chain uses TRBV10-3 with TRBJ1-1; TRBD1 might be the D (5 bases). The CDR3 is 12 residues long. Germline assignment: CDR1 ENHRY and CDR2 SYGVKD. Trimming pared 4 bases from V and 6 bases from J, leaving 9 bases between.

The gene calls are TRBV7-3 and TRBJ1-4, with a weak D call TRBD1 (5 bases). V dropped 3 bases and J dropped 8 bases, with 13 bases sitting between them. Germline CDR1 SGHTA, CDR2 FQGTGA. This CDR3 spans 14 amino acids. The CDR3 DNA follows: TGTGCCAGCAGCTTTTCCGGGGCGGGAGAAAAACTGTTTTTT. Translation: CASSFSGAGEKLFF.